This TCR beta chain was documented in a study of T cell responses to AZD1222 COVID-19 vaccine. Notes on the study in general: Seropositive AZD1222 recipients at baseline numbered only 6 or 7.

Notes on this clone: No antigen is known for it.

The method was immunoSEQ multiplex PCR; TCRdb's version includes in-frame clones alone and lacks a portion of them. The sample consists of approximately 100,000 clones, approximately 90% of them appearing once. V dropped 6 bases and J dropped 5 bases, with 10 bases sitting between them. Germline V gene data show CDR1 as WSHSY and CDR2 as SAAADI. There are 12 residues in the CDR3. The clonotype originates from an adult in good health. The material was peripheral blood, obtained on day 0 of AZD1222 vaccination. J is TRBJ1-1 and V is TRBV10-2, with D unclear. The CDR3 DNA is TGCGCCAGCAGCGGGGATTTTACTGAAGCTTTCTTT. Translated, it gives CASSGDFTEAFF.